One sample yielded the 14 T cell receptor beta chains listed below, sequenced in a study of T-cell memory formation after mild COVID-19. TCRdb used MiXCR to reprocess the 5' RACE reads, holding one entry per CDR3 protein. This sample carries more than 80,000 distinct CDR3 sequences, 12% of them seen once, and the ten largest clones take roughly 27%. Sequenced: PBMCs or a T cell subset sorted from them (not recorded which). The receptors were sampled from an adult woman who had mild COVID-19 (a few samples of this study predate the infection). Cell type and time point are not known.

This clonotype was recorded once. The V gene is TRBV20-1, the J gene TRBJ2-7, with D possibly matching TRBD2 (5 bases). Trimming took 0 bases from V and 4 from J, leaving 13 bases between them. Germline CDR1 and CDR2: DFQATT and SNEGSKA (reference sequence). This CDR3 comprises 14 residues. The CDR3 coding sequence is TGCAGTGCTAGAGAAGAGGGTAATCCTTACGAGCAGTACTTC. Translated, it gives CSAREEGNPYEQYF.

The chain employs TRBV7-8 and TRBJ2-3; 11 nucleotides match TRBD2. The CDR3 covers 17 residues. Looked up from germline, CDR1 is SGHVS and CDR2 is FQNEAQ. The ends lost 5 bases at V and 0 bases at J; junction bases unmatched: 7. CDR3 bases: TGTGCCAGCAGCCGGGGGACTAGCGGAGTGAGCACAGATACGCAGTATTTT. Its protein is CASSRGTSGVSTDTQYF.

The J gene is TRBJ2-1, the V gene TRBV27; possible D gene TRBD1, 5 bases. The germline V gene encodes CDR1 MNHEY and CDR2 SMNVEV (reference sequence). The germline V and J ends were trimmed by 2 bases and 2 bases, with 10 bases remaining between them. CDR3 size: 15 residues. CDR3 DNA: TGTGCCAGCAGTTTAGTTGGCAGGGCCTACAATGAGCAGTTCTTC. It codes for CASSLVGRAYNEQFF.

This clonotype was recorded a few times. The gene calls are TRBV7-2 and TRBJ2-3, with TRBD2 matching 8 bases. The germline gives CDR1 SGHTA, CDR2 FQGNSA. CDR3 length equals 17 residues. V was pared by 1 base and J by 0 bases, with 6 bases of the junction left unmatched. The CDR3 region is CASSLDLAGSSTDTQYF. In DNA, the CDR3 is TGTGCCAGCAGCTTAGACCTAGCGGGCAGTAGCACAGATACGCAGTATTTT.

This clonotype was observed a handful of times. The chain uses TRBV6-5 and TRBJ2-5; the D is unclear. This CDR3 region has 13 residues. Germline loops: CDR1 MNHEY, CDR2 SVGAGI. The V end was cut by 7 bases, the J end by 2 bases, with 11 bases between. The CDR3 bases are TGTGCCAGCAACTATACTGTACAAGAGACCCAGTACTTC. Translation gives CASNYTVQETQYF.

This clonotype was seen only a few times. The genes are TRBV12-3 or TRBV12-4 and TRBJ2-2; unclear D gene. The V gene lost 10 bases and the J gene lost 2 bases, with 8 bases spanning the gap. This CDR3 comprises 12 residues. The CDR3 DNA reads as TGTGCCACCCACATAAACACCGGGGAGCTGTTTTTT. Translated: CATHINTGELFF.

The chain couples TRBV2 to TRBJ2-2; TRBD2 is a possible D gene (6 bases). The germline V gene has CDR1 SNHLY and CDR2 FYNNEI. V shed 4 bases and J shed 0 bases, with 12 bases lying between them. The CDR3 extends over 16 amino acids. CDR3 in DNA: TGTGCCAGCAGTGCTTACGGGGACTCGAACACCGGGGAGCTGTTTTTT. This gives the protein CASSAYGDSNTGELFF.

This clonotype occurred many times. The chain recombines TRBV20-1 with TRBJ2-1; TRBD2 is a possible D gene (5 bases). CDR3 length: 17 residues. Germline CDR1 and CDR2: DFQATT and SNEGSKA (reference sequence). The V and J ends lost 0 bases and 4 bases respectively, with 19 bases between them. CDR3 amino acids: CSARDQDSSGVYNEQFF. The CDR3 DNA is TGCAGTGCTAGAGATCAGGACTCCTCCGGGGTATACAATGAGCAGTTCTTC.

This rearrangement joins TRBV4-1 to TRBJ1-1; D is ambiguous. The CDR3 covers 13 residues. CDR1 and CDR2 (germline): MGHRA, YSYEKL. The V end was cut by 0 bases, the J end by 7 bases, with 9 bases between. The CDR3 loop reads CASSQDTGFEAFF. Here the CDR3 DNA reads TGCGCCAGCAGCCAAGATACCGGGTTTGAAGCTTTCTTT.

The J gene is TRBJ2-3, the V gene TRBV7-8; TRBD2 matches 9 bases. Looked up from germline, CDR1 is SGHVS and CDR2 is FQNEAQ. This CDR3 region has 17 residues. J was trimmed by 2 bases and V by 5 bases; bases with no gene match: 11. The CDR3 nucleotides are TGTGCCAGCAGCCCTCACCCGACTAGCGGCCCCACAGATACGCAGTATTTT. Protein: CASSPHPTSGPTDTQYF.

The chain employs TRBV19 and TRBJ2-1; 7 positions agree with TRBD2. The germline gives CDR1 LNHDA, CDR2 SQIVND (reference sequence). V lost 0 bases, J lost 0 bases, and 2 bases stayed unmatched. This CDR3 has 16 amino acids. CDR3 bases: TGTGCCAGTAGTATAGAAGGCGGGGGCTCCTACAATGAGCAGTTCTTC. Protein sequence: CASSIEGGGSYNEQFF.

This sequence joins TRBV5-1 and TRBJ2-2; D perhaps matches TRBD2 (6 bases). Germline V CDR1 and CDR2: SGHRS, YFSETQ. V was clipped by 3 bases and J by 9 bases, with 15 bases between them. The CDR3 has 14 amino acids. The CDR3 spells CASSYLEGGWELFF. CDR3 bases: TGCGCCAGCAGCTACTTGGAGGGAGGCTGGGAGCTGTTTTTT.

J is TRBJ2-3 and V is TRBV5-5, with a possible D match to TRBD1 (6 bases). CDR3 length: 13 residues. Looked up from germline, CDR1 is SGHKS and CDR2 is YYEKEE (reference sequence). Trimming removed 9 bases from V and 4 bases from J, with 15 bases in between. In DNA form, the CDR3 reads TGTGCCACCTCAGGGGAGAGCTCAGATACGCAGTATTTT. Its translation: CATSGESSDTQYF. Full variable domain (missing parts from reference TRBV5-5 and TRBJ2-3): DAGVTQSPTHLIKTRGQQVTLRCSPISGHKSVSWYQQVLGQGPQFIFQYYEKEERGRGNFPDRFSARQFPNYSSELNVNALLLGDSALYLCATSGESSDTQYFGPGTRLTVL.

This clonotype was picked up a small number of times. The V call is TRBV4-1, the J call TRBJ2-7, with 7 nucleotides matching TRBD1. The CDR3 is 14 amino acids. Looked up from germline, CDR1 is MGHRA and CDR2 is YSYEKL. V lost 6 bases and J lost 2; bases outside the gene matches: 7. CDR3 residues: CASRPGTDTYEQYF. The CDR3 region has the DNA TGCGCCAGCAGGCCCGGGACAGATACCTACGAGCAGTACTTC.